This is a list of T cell receptor beta chains from one sample in a study of T-cell memory formation after mild COVID-19. TCRdb used MiXCR to reprocess the 5' RACE reads, holding one entry per CDR3 protein. Of 550,000 to 600,000 distinct CDR3 sequences in the sample, about a fifth were seen once. Specimen: PBMCs or a T cell subset sorted from them (not recorded which). The receptors come from an adult woman who had mild COVID-19 (a few samples of this study predate the infection). Cell type and time point are not known. Each CDR3 is given with its conserved first and last residue. D genes are given only for firm matches. Size is omitted from some rows. Given values are once, few, many or a class for expanded clones.

J | V | D | size | CDR3 | DNA
TRBJ2-7 | TRBV5-1 | - | few | CASSSNSGPTQYF | TGCGCCAGCAGCTCCAATTCGGGACCCACCCAGTACTTC
TRBJ2-3 | TRBV24-1 | - | few | CATSDLSSTDTQYF | TGTGCCACCAGTGATTTGTCGTCCACAGATACGCAGTATTTT
TRBJ1-1 | TRBV9 | TRBD1 | - | CASSESRTGGTEAFF | TGTGCCAGCAGCGAGTCCAGGACAGGGGGCACTGAAGCTTTCTTT
TRBJ2-6 | TRBV12-3/TRBV12-4 | - | many | CASVPNSGANVLTF | TGTGCCAGCGTACCAAACTCTGGGGCCAACGTCCTGACTTTC
TRBJ2-1 | TRBV7-3 | - | - | CASSLSRHPGANEQFF | TGTGCCAGCAGCTTATCCAGACACCCAGGGGCAAATGAGCAGTTCTTC
TRBJ2-1 | TRBV4-2 | - | - | CASSPTGATRYNEQFF | TGTGCCAGCAGCCCGACCGGAGCTACCAGGTATAATGAGCAGTTCTTC
TRBJ1-2 | TRBV11-2 | - | - | CASSTGTEYGYTF | TGTGCCAGCAGCACCGGGACGGAGTATGGCTACACCTTC
TRBJ2-3 | TRBV12-3/TRBV12-4 | - | - | CASSSTSIRTDTQYF | TGTGCCAGCAGTTCAACCTCTATCCGCACAGATACGCAGTATTTT
TRBJ1-2 | TRBV5-1 | - | few | CASRMTARPGYTF | TGCGCCAGCAGAATGACCGCGCGGCCCGGCTACACCTTC
TRBJ1-2 | TRBV12-3/TRBV12-4 | - | - | CASSETMSPGGYGYTF | TGTGCCAGCAGCGAAACCATGAGCCCGGGGGGATATGGCTACACCTTC
TRBJ1-1 | TRBV5-1 | TRBD1 | - | CASSPDRGLVNTEAFF | TGCGCCAGCAGCCCGGACAGGGGGCTTGTGAACACTGAAGCTTTCTTT
TRBJ1-2 | TRBV30 | TRBD1 | few | CAWRGQGFYGYTF | TGTGCCTGGAGGGGACAGGGTTTCTATGGCTACACCTTC
TRBJ2-7 | TRBV6-2/TRBV6-3 | TRBD2 | - | CASSILAGKRNEQYF | TGTGCCAGCAGTATCCTAGCGGGAAAGCGGAACGAGCAGTACTTC
TRBJ2-3 | TRBV4-3 | - | few | CASSQDSGTQYF | TGCGCCAGCAGCCAAGATAGCGGTACGCAGTATTTT
TRBJ1-1 | TRBV6-6 | TRBD1 | - | CASSWTGTGTAFF | TGTGCCAGCAGTTGGACCGGGACAGGGACCGCTTTCTTT
TRBJ2-3 | TRBV12-3/TRBV12-4 | - | few | CASSSILITDTQYF | TGTGCCAGCAGTTCAATACTCATCACAGATACGCAGTATTTT
TRBJ2-2 | TRBV12-3/TRBV12-4 | - | - | CASTRGSSGELFF | TGTGCCAGCACCCGGGGGTCTTCCGGGGAGCTGTTTTTT
TRBJ2-2 | TRBV5-1 | - | few | CASSLSSSTGELFF | TGCGCCAGCAGCTTGTCATCCTCCACCGGGGAGCTGTTTTTT
TRBJ1-1 | TRBV20-1 | - | few | CSAFPYLLPEAFF | TGCAGTGCTTTCCCATACCTATTACCCGAGGCTTTCTTT
TRBJ1-4 | TRBV29-1 | - | few | CSVKGPANEKLFF | TGCAGCGTGAAGGGTCCGGCTAATGAAAAACTGTTTTTT
TRBJ1-1 | TRBV19 | TRBD1 | - | CASIPDRATEAFF | TGTGCCAGTATCCCGGACAGGGCCACTGAAGCTTTCTTT
TRBJ1-1 | TRBV5-6 | - | few | CASSSMGTEAFF | TGTGCCAGCAGCTCCATGGGTACTGAAGCTTTCTTT
TRBJ1-5 | TRBV6-6 | - | once | CASSQRPGSNQPQHF | TGTGCCAGCAGCCAGCGCCCCGGCAGCAATCAGCCCCAGCATTTT
TRBJ1-6 | TRBV20-1 | - | - | CSAMEPLGEGSPLHF | TGCAGTGCTATGGAGCCCCTGGGAGAGGGTTCACCCCTCCACTTT
TRBJ1-4 | TRBV12-3/TRBV12-4 | - | many | CASSVGELNEKLFF | TGTGCCAGCAGTGTCGGGGAGCTAAATGAAAAACTGTTTTTT
TRBJ1-3 | TRBV29-1 | - | - | CSVSTQGSGNTIYF | TGCAGCGTTTCAACACAGGGTTCTGGAAACACCATATATTTT
TRBJ2-3 | TRBV5-4 | - | - | CASSRGAGAVGTDTQYF | TGTGCCAGCTCTCGTGGGGCTGGGGCCGTTGGTACAGATACGCAGTATTTT
TRBJ1-2 | TRBV4-2 | - | - | CASSQGNYGYTF | TGTGCCAGCAGCCAAGGCAACTATGGCTACACCTTC
TRBJ2-1 | TRBV7-9 | - | many | CASSLGGAGPTYNEQFF | TGTGCCAGCAGCTTAGGTGGCGCGGGTCCCACCTACAATGAGCAGTTCTTC
TRBJ2-1 | TRBV7-3 | TRBD2 | - | CASSLVATSREGEQFF | TGTGCCAGCAGCTTAGTAGCGACTAGCAGGGAGGGAGAGCAGTTCTTC
TRBJ1-2 | TRBV18 | - | few | CASSPEQVYGYTF | TGTGCCAGCTCACCAGAACAAGTCTATGGCTACACCTTC
TRBJ2-6 | TRBV19 | - | few | CASSIDRRASGANVLTF | TGTGCCAGTAGTATAGATCGACGGGCCTCTGGGGCCAACGTCCTGACTTTC
TRBJ2-2 | TRBV2 | TRBD1 | - | CANPTGKDTGELFF | TGTGCCAACCCGACAGGGAAGGACACCGGGGAGCTGTTTTTT